This TCR beta chain came from a study of T cell responses to AZD1222 COVID-19 vaccine. Findings and limits, study-wide: Repertoires were sampled only after the peak T cell response. Only a handful of AZD1222 recipients tested seropositive at baseline.

The CDR3 runs 14 residues. Germline CDR1 reads MNHEY; CDR2 reads SVGAGI. Trimming removed 7 bases at V and 8 bases at J, with 15 bases between. This clone was picked up one time. Its cognate antigen is unknown. Libraries were prepared by immunoSEQ multiplex PCR; TCRdb keeps only in-frame clonotypes and omits some of them. Found here are 140,000 or so clones, roughly nine tenths of them singletons; the top ten hold 1.6%. This specimen was peripheral blood, taken on day 0 of AZD1222 vaccination. The clonotype comes from an adult in good health. V usage is TRBV6-5 and J usage is TRBJ1-6; maybe TRBD1 (6 bases). The CDR3 nucleotides read TGTGCCAGCAATCTAGGACAGCTATATTCACCCCTCCACTTT. This sequence encodes CASNLGQLYSPLHF.